One sample yielded the 18 T cell receptor beta chains listed below, sequenced in a study of CXCR3-negative and CXCR3-positive naive CD8 T cells. Whole-study findings and limits: Hydrophobicity of TRB CDR3s was greater in CXCR3-positive naive cells than in CXCR3-negative naive cells.

TRB cDNA was prepared as libraries by UMI-labeled 5' RACE. TCRdb reprocessed the 5' RACE reads, keeping one entry per CDR3 protein, no DNA. The sample includes some 140,000 distinct CDR3 sequences. These receptors' targets are unknown. Sequencing was done on a sample of naive CXCR3+ CD8+ T cells from blood. The subset is: CD45RO-CCR7+CD27+CD95- naive CD8+ T cells expressing CXCR3 (TNR3+). These receptors were collected from a human donor in good health. Some clones in this sample may be carry-over from other donors' samples.

V gene TRBV19 combines with J gene TRBJ2-3; TCRdb gives TRBD2 as the D gene, but with no DNA this cannot be confirmed. There are 13 residues in the CDR3. Germline V gives CDR1 LNHDA, CDR2 SQIVND (reference sequence). CDR3 in amino acids: CASSTEDTDTQYF.

V is TRBV5-1 and J is TRBJ2-1; the D call of TRBD2 rests on TCRdb alone, since no DNA is present to check it. In germline, CDR1 is SGHRS, CDR2 YFSETQ. CDR3 length equals 14 residues. CDR3 amino acids: CASSLGLALNEQFF.

The chain joins TRBV2 to TRBJ1-2; TCRdb's assignment of TRBD1 cannot be checked, as there is no DNA. The CDR3 has 15 residues. CDR1 SNHLY and CDR2 FYNNEI come from the germline V gene. The CDR3 sequence is CASSEVRQGAFGYTF.

CDR3 protein: CASSTRTSRRGELFF. The chain employs TRBV9 and TRBJ2-2; the TRBD2 assignment by TCRdb is unverifiable without DNA. The V gene's germline CDR1 is SGDLS and CDR2 YYNGEE. This CDR3 is built from 15 residues.

This chain connects TRBV28 to TRBJ1-3. Germline-derived CDR1 and CDR2 are MDHEN and SYDVKM. The CDR3 is 11 amino acids. The CDR3: CASSLRNTIYF.

V usage is TRBV6-6 and J usage is TRBJ2-3; TCRdb's D call of TRBD1 is untestable without DNA. The CDR3 is 18 amino acids. CDR1 MNHNY and CDR2 SVGAGI come from the germline V gene (reference sequence). This CDR3 is CATQPRPGGVFGTDTQYF.

The chain links TRBV7-9 to TRBJ2-7. This CDR3 region has 12 residues. The germline gives CDR1 SEHNR, CDR2 FQNEAQ (reference sequence). The CDR3 loop is CASSPTAVEQYF.

CDR3 in amino acids: CASSFGVGSYEQYF. The rearrangement joins TRBV12-3 or TRBV12-4 to TRBJ2-7. The CDR3 contains 14 residues.

The rearrangement joins TRBV7-8 to TRBJ2-7; no DNA is available, so the TRBD2 call from TCRdb remains unchecked. The CDR3 contains 12 residues. Germline V gives CDR1 SGHVS, CDR2 FQNEAQ. CDR3 amino acids: CASSWTSAEQYF.

This chain connects TRBV29-1 to TRBJ2-7; there is no DNA to check the TCRdb D call of TRBD2. This CDR3 region has 11 residues. Germline values: CDR1 SQVTM, CDR2 ANQGSEA. This CDR3 reads CSVRGIDEQYF.

The genes are TRBV5-4 and TRBJ1-1; checking the TCRdb D call of TRBD1 is not possible without DNA. The length of the CDR3 is 13 residues. Germline V gene lookup returns CDR1 SGHNT and CDR2 YYREEE (reference sequence). CDR3 in amino acids: CASSTTGGPEAFF.

The chain is built from TRBV7-6 and TRBJ2-7; with no DNA, the TCRdb D assignment of TRBD2 cannot be verified. The CDR3 consists of 16 residues. Germline values: CDR1 SGHVS, CDR2 FNYEAQ. The CDR3 reads CASRKLAGLGYYEQYF.

This chain connects TRBV20-1 to TRBJ2-1; TCRdb proposes TRBD2, but this gene call is untestable without DNA. The CDR3 is 16 residues long. Germline V gene data show CDR1 as DFQATT and CDR2 as SNEGSKA (reference sequence). CDR3 region: CSARHGLASVLNEQFF.

This chain uses TRBV28 with TRBJ2-7. CDR3 length: 13 residues. In germline, CDR1 is MDHEN, CDR2 SYDVKM. The CDR3 here is CASKGEARYEQYF.

The chain combines TRBV12-3 or TRBV12-4 with TRBJ2-5; lacking DNA, the TRBD1 call made by TCRdb goes unchecked. CDR3 length: 13 residues. The CDR3 sequence: CASSRTGRETQYF.

The chain uses TRBV6-2 or TRBV6-3 and TRBJ2-1; checking the TCRdb D call of TRBD1 is not possible without DNA. This CDR3 contains 16 residues. Germline loops: CDR1 MNHEY, CDR2 SVGEGT. The CDR3 loop reads CASRYQRGPAYNEQFF.

This chain uses TRBV7-6 with TRBJ2-2; TCRdb's assignment of TRBD2 cannot be checked, as there is no DNA. Germline CDR1 is SGHVS and CDR2 is FNYEAQ. The CDR3 loop spans 16 amino acids. The CDR3 is CASSQTSGGATGELFF.

The chain uses TRBV29-1 and TRBJ2-7; TCRdb calls TRBD1, which cannot be checked without DNA. Germline CDR1 SQVTM, CDR2 ANQGSEA. There are 12 residues in the CDR3. The chain's CDR3 is CSVLETGDEQYF.